This T cell receptor (beta chain) appears in the sequencing data of a study of T-cell memory formation after mild COVID-19. Study in general: Clustering of TCRs was largely donor specific.

The CDR3 is made up of 16 amino acids. V lost 5 bases to trimming and J lost 1 base; unmatched junction nucleotides: 8. From germline, CDR1 is SNHLY and CDR2 FYNNEI. In TCRdb, the 5' RACE reads were re-called with MiXCR into one record per CDR3 protein. The table records about 130,000 distinct CDR3 sequences, 15% to 20% of them present only once. This receptor was obtained from a man younger than 30 who had mild COVID-19 (a few samples of this study predate the infection). Cell type and time point are not known. This chain uses TRBV2 with TRBJ1-2; 9 nucleotides line up with TRBD1. Sequencing was done on a sample of PBMCs or a T cell subset sorted from them (not recorded which). The CDR3 here is CASSTPGTGINYGYTF. Here the CDR3 DNA reads TGTGCCAGCAGTACACCCGGGACAGGGATTAACTATGGCTACACCTTC. The full variable domain, its missing parts supplied by reference TRBV2 and TRBJ1-2, is EPEVTQTPSHQVTQMGQEVILRCVPISNHLYFYWYRQILGQKVEFLVSFYNNEISEKSEIFDDQFSVERPDGSNFTLKIRSTKLEDSAMYFCASSTPGTGINYGYTFGSGTRLTVV.